The sequence of this T cell receptor beta chain was determined in a study of T cells after yellow fever vaccination. TCRdb independently ran MiXCR on the 5' RACE reads; one entry per CDR3 protein. The sample shows 200,000 to 300,000 distinct CDR3 sequences, about 3.9% of them seen only once. This clonotype was observed at least ten times. Germline CDR1 reads SEHNR; CDR2 reads FQNEAQ (reference sequence). This CDR3 contains 16 residues. V was cut by 5 bases and J by 2 bases, with 16 bases left in between. The receptor's source is a man aged 18 to 29 who received the YFV17D yellow fever vaccine. Material: PBMCs, obtained 15 days after the yellow fever booster vaccination. The rearrangement joins TRBV7-9 to TRBJ2-1, with D perhaps TRBD1 (6 bases). CDR3 loop: CASSETARGPYNEQFF. The CDR3 coding sequence is TGTGCCAGCAGCGAGACGGCCAGGGGCCCCTACAATGAGCAGTTCTTC. The variable domain in full, completed from reference TRBV7-9 and TRBJ2-1, reads DTGVSQNPRHKITKRGQNVTFRCDPISEHNRLYWYRQTLGQGPEFLTYFQNEAQLEKSRLLSDRFSAERPKGSFSTLEIQRTEQGDSAMYLCASSETARGPYNEQFFGPGTRLTVL.